This is a list of T cell receptor beta chains from one sample in a study of T cells in Graves' hyperthyroidism and ophthalmopathy. Using its own MiXCR run on the multiplex PCR reads, TCRdb lists one record per CDR3 protein. The sample gives approximately 720,000 distinct CDR3 sequences, 15% to 20% of which show up once; approximately 15% is in the top ten. The specimen was blood. The receptors shown here come from a woman between 45 and 65 years old with Graves' hyperthyroidism that later progressed to Graves' ophthalmopathy. Each CDR3 is given with its conserved first and last residue. D genes are given only for firm matches. Clone size appears in some rows only: once, few, many, or a class for an expanded clone.

few | TRBJ1-6 | - | TRBV12-3/TRBV12-4 | CASSLEVVPVSPLHF | TGTGCCAGCAGTTTAGAGGTGGTTCCGGTTTCACCCCTCCACTTT
many | TRBJ1-1 | - | TRBV30 | CAWSVGTANTEAFF | TGTGCCTGGAGTGTAGGGACGGCGAACACTGAAGCTTTCTTT
many | TRBJ2-4 | - | TRBV6-6 | CASSYMGRDGIQYF | TGTGCCAGCAGTTACATGGGGCGGGACGGGATTCAGTACTTC
- | TRBJ2-2 | TRBD1 | TRBV12-3/TRBV12-4 | CASTSGQVTGELFF | TGTGCCAGCACCTCGGGACAGGTTACCGGGGAGCTGTTTTTT
- | TRBJ1-1 | - | TRBV9 | CASSVAPNMNTEAFF | TGTGCCAGCAGCGTAGCTCCCAACATGAACACTGAAGCTTTCTTT
few | TRBJ2-1 | - | TRBV20-1 | CSASQGGPYEQFF | TGCAGTGCTAGTCAGGGGGGGCCATATGAGCAGTTCTTC
once | TRBJ2-1 | TRBD1 | TRBV2 | CASRGQGHLTDEQFF | TGTGCCAGCAGGGGACAGGGCCACCTAACGGATGAGCAGTTCTTC
- | TRBJ1-2 | - | TRBV5-1 | CASSFGRVDNYGYTF | TGCGCCAGCAGCTTTGGCAGGGTTGATAACTATGGCTACACCTTC
few | TRBJ1-5 | - | TRBV28 | CASSPGHNQPQHF | TGTGCCAGCAGTCCCGGACACAATCAGCCCCAGCATTTT
few | TRBJ1-5 | TRBD1 | TRBV3-1 | CASSPPDRASGNQPQHF | TGTGCCAGCAGCCCACCCGACAGGGCCAGTGGCAATCAGCCCCAGCATTTT
many | TRBJ2-5 | - | TRBV3-1 | CASSRRGPGQETQYF | TGTGCCAGCAGCCGCCGGGGGCCCGGGCAAGAGACCCAGTACTTC
few | TRBJ1-1 | - | TRBV10-1 | CASRMSLNTEAFF | TGCGCCAGCAGAATGAGCTTGAACACTGAAGCTTTCTTT
many | TRBJ1-5 | - | TRBV3-1 | CASSQGGRNQPQHF | TGTGCCAGCAGCCAAGGGGGAAGGAATCAGCCCCAGCATTTT
- | TRBJ2-7 | - | TRBV29-1 | CSVALQGTYEQYF | TGCAGCGTTGCATTACAGGGCACCTACGAGCAGTACTTC
few | TRBJ1-1 | - | TRBV5-5 | CASSLRTGMSTEAFF | TGTGCCAGCAGCCTTAGGACGGGGATGAGCACTGAAGCTTTCTTT
many | TRBJ2-7 | TRBD2 | TRBV7-3 | CASSLTGTSTLYEQYF | TGTGCCAGCAGCTTAACCGGGACTAGTACTCTCTACGAGCAGTACTTC
few | TRBJ2-3 | TRBD1 | TRBV3-1 | CASSQGTGGAAGTDTQYF | TGTGCCAGCAGCCAAGGGACAGGGGGCGCAGCCGGAACAGATACGCAGTATTTT
- | TRBJ2-3 | - | TRBV6-1 | CASSEFVGESTDTQYF | TGTGCCAGCAGTGAATTTGTGGGGGAGAGCACAGATACGCAGTATTTT
few | TRBJ2-7 | TRBD2 | TRBV3-1 | CASRKTSGVYEQYF | TGTGCCAGCAGGAAGACTAGCGGGGTCTACGAGCAGTACTTC
- | TRBJ2-3 | - | TRBV6-1 | CASWRRTGYTDTQYF | TGTGCCAGCTGGAGAAGAACGGGGTACACAGATACGCAGTATTTT
- | TRBJ1-5 | - | TRBV20-1 | CSARPTVDSNQPQHF | TGCAGTGCTCGACCTACAGTAGATAGCAATCAGCCCCAGCATTTT
many | TRBJ1-6 | TRBD1 | TRBV20-1 | CSGTDRAGSPLHF | TGCAGTGGCACGGACAGGGCCGGCTCACCCCTCCACTTT
few | TRBJ1-2 | - | TRBV29-1 | CSVEGYYGYTF | TGCAGCGTTGAGGGATACTATGGCTACACCTTC
- | TRBJ1-2 | - | TRBV29-1 | CSVEDPSGLSGGYTF | TGCAGCGTTGAAGATCCGTCAGGTCTAAGTGGTGGCTACACCTTC
- | TRBJ1-2 | - | TRBV10-3 | CAIRRNYGYTF | TGTGCCATCAGACGGAACTATGGCTACACCTTC
few | TRBJ2-3 | - | TRBV20-1 | CSARALGITDTQYF | TGCAGTGCTAGAGCATTGGGGATAACGGATACGCAGTATTTT
- | TRBJ1-1 | - | TRBV7-9 | CASGLELIMNTEAFF | TGTGCCAGCGGCTTAGAATTAATAATGAACACTGAAGCTTTCTTT
many | TRBJ2-5 | TRBD1 | TRBV6-1 | CASRTDRGQGETQYF | TGTGCCAGCAGGACTGACAGGGGGCAAGGAGAGACCCAGTACTTC
many | TRBJ2-7 | TRBD1 | TRBV5-1 | CASSLEVGQGYEQYF | TGCGCCAGCAGCTTGGAGGTGGGACAGGGATACGAGCAGTACTTC
many | TRBJ1-1 | - | TRBV9 | CASSVNGGTEAFF | TGTGCCAGCAGCGTAAATGGGGGTACTGAAGCTTTCTTT
- | TRBJ2-1 | - | TRBV30 | CASGFGRTYNEQFF | TGTGCCTCAGGCTTTGGGCGGACCTACAATGAGCAGTTCTTC
- | TRBJ1-2 | - | TRBV4-1 | CASSQEGTDPNYGYTF | TGCGCCAGCAGCCAAGAAGGGACCGATCCTAACTATGGCTACACCTTC
- | TRBJ1-5 | TRBD1 | TRBV7-8 | CASSLDRDSSNQPQHF | TGTGCCAGCAGCTTAGACAGGGACAGTAGCAATCAGCCCCAGCATTTT
many | TRBJ1-1 | TRBD1 | TRBV18 | CASSPQGAWGDTEAFF | TGTGCCAGCTCACCGCAGGGGGCCTGGGGGGACACTGAAGCTTTCTTT
- | TRBJ1-1 | - | TRBV19 | CASSRPGQMGTEAFF | TGTGCCAGTAGTAGACCGGGACAAATGGGCACTGAAGCTTTCTTT
many | TRBJ1-2 | TRBD1 | TRBV27 | CASRTGGNYGYTF | TGTGCCAGCAGGACAGGGGGCAACTATGGCTACACCTTC
- | TRBJ1-6 | TRBD1 | TRBV9 | CASSPRSGGPPPLHF | TGTGCCAGCAGCCCTCGGTCAGGGGGCCCCCCACCCCTCCACTTT
- | TRBJ2-1 | - | TRBV7-2 | CASTPRVTYNEQFF | TGTGCCAGCACACCGCGGGTTACCTACAATGAGCAGTTCTTC
many | TRBJ2-1 | - | TRBV11-2 | CASRTIPYNEQFF | TGTGCCAGCAGAACAATCCCGTACAATGAGCAGTTCTTC
few | TRBJ2-4 | - | TRBV20-1 | CSARDPSGAKNIQYF | TGCAGTGCTAGAGACCCCAGCGGAGCCAAAAACATTCAGTACTTC
few | TRBJ2-7 | TRBD1 | TRBV6-1 | CASSQAGQEYEQYF | TGTGCCAGCAGCCAGGCGGGACAGGAGTACGAGCAGTACTTC
few | TRBJ2-3 | - | TRBV6-1 | CASSKGVSTDTQYF | TGTGCCAGCAGTAAGGGTGTGTCGACAGATACGCAGTATTTT
few | TRBJ2-5 | TRBD2 | TRBV20-1 | CSARDRRGAIETQYF | TGCAGTGCTAGAGATAGGCGGGGGGCCATAGAGACCCAGTACTTC
- | TRBJ1-4 | - | TRBV4-1 | CASSQDQRTATNEKLFF | TGCGCCAGCAGCCAAGATCAAAGGACAGCAACTAATGAAAAACTGTTTTTT
- | TRBJ2-3 | TRBD1 | TRBV20-1 | CSASEGQGADTQYF | TGCAGTGCTAGTGAGGGACAGGGGGCAGATACGCAGTATTTT
many | TRBJ1-1 | - | TRBV30 | CAWSGGGNTEAFF | TGTGCCTGGAGTGGGGGGGGAAACACTGAAGCTTTCTTT
few | TRBJ1-2 | TRBD1 | TRBV7-2 | CASRQGARGYTF | TGTGCCAGCAGGCAGGGGGCGCGTGGCTACACCTTC
many | TRBJ1-5 | - | TRBV6-6 | CASSYSTVNSNQPQHF | TGTGCCAGCAGTTATTCGACAGTAAATAGCAATCAGCCCCAGCATTTT